This entry lists 18 T cell receptor beta chains sequenced from one sample in a study of high-grade serous ovarian cancer treatment subgroups. Measured with immunoSEQ multiplex PCR; TCRdb has only the in-frame clones, and not every one. The table lists 9,500 to 15,000 clones, about 88% of them singletons. Tumor tissue was taken before any definitive surgery or chemotherapy was given. The specimen sequenced was tumor tissue. The receptor set was obtained from a human donor with high-grade serous ovarian cancer.

The rearrangement uses TRBV5-6 and TRBJ1-4, with D possibly being TRBD1 (5 bases). The V and J ends lost 0 bases and 8 bases respectively, with 14 bases between them. This CDR3 has 15 amino acids. Germline V gene data show CDR1 as SGHDT and CDR2 as YYEEEE. Here the CDR3 reads CASSLGGLRGEKLFF. The CDR3 DNA follows: TGTGCCAGCAGCTTGGGGGGACTCCGGGGGGAAAAACTGTTTTTT.

The rearrangement joins TRBV7-8 to TRBJ1-2; D not certain. The V and J ends lost 5 bases and 5 bases respectively, with 6 bases between them. This CDR3 is 11 amino acids long. Germline lookup yields CDR1 SGHVS and CDR2 FQNEAQ. The CDR3 DNA sequence: TGTGCCAGCAGCCCGGTTTATGGCTACACCTTC. It translates to CASSPVYGYTF.

J is TRBJ2-2 and V is TRBV10-2; D gene unclear. This CDR3 has 13 residues. Trimming stripped 6 bases from V and 7 bases from J, with 12 bases between. Germline CDR1 and CDR2: WSHSY and SAAADI. CDR3 region: CASRAQTNGELFF. The CDR3, as DNA: TGCGCCAGCAGGGCTCAAACAAACGGGGAGCTGTTTTTT.

This chain joins TRBV21-1 and TRBJ2-7. TRBV21-1 is flagged as a pseudogene. The CDR3 is 13 residues long. CDR3 residues: CASSGRVRGEQYV. The CDR3 nucleotides read TGTGCCAGCAGCGGCAGGGTACGGGGCGAGCAGTACGTC.

The chain recombines TRBV2 with TRBJ1-1; D is possibly TRBD1 (5 bases). CDR3 size: 16 residues. Trimming shortened V by 1 base and J by 7 bases, and 19 bases separated the two germline ends. Per germline, CDR1 SNHLY and CDR2 FYNNEI. This chain's CDR3 is CASSEGPKGLNLEAFF. The DNA of the CDR3 is TGTGCCAGCAGTGAAGGGCCGAAGGGACTTAATCTTGAAGCTTTCTTT.

The genes are TRBV9 and TRBJ2-5; D is unclear. Germline CDR1 and CDR2: SGDLS and YYNGEE. The CDR3 extends over 15 amino acids. V lost 4 bases to trimming and J lost 4 bases, with 17 bases between them. Here the CDR3 reads CASSSTSERGETQYF. CDR3 bases: TGTGCCAGCAGCTCCACTTCGGAGAGAGGAGAGACCCAGTACTTC.

This clone was seen once. The V gene is TRBV6-1, the J gene TRBJ1-5; 9 nucleotides line up with TRBD1. Germline-derived CDR1 and CDR2 are MNHNS and SASEGT. This CDR3 region has 15 residues. V was pared by 6 bases and J by 7 bases, with 10 bases of the junction left unmatched. The CDR3 DNA sequence: TGTGCCAGCAGGGACCTCACAGGGGGCGGGCAGCCCCAGCATTTT. Protein: CASRDLTGGGQPQHF.

V is TRBV10-1 and J is TRBJ2-1; 12 bases map to TRBD2. The ends lost 6 bases at V and 0 bases at J; junction bases unmatched: 3. The length of the CDR3 is 16 residues. Germline assignment: CDR1 WNHNN and CDR2 SYGVQD (reference sequence). In DNA form, the CDR3 reads TGCGCCAGCAGCAAACTAGCGGGGGGCTCCTACAATGAGCAGTTCTTC. Its protein product is CASSKLAGGSYNEQFF.

This rearrangement joins TRBV5-1 to TRBJ2-5; TRBD2 might be the D (6 bases). The CDR3 extends over 15 amino acids. Germline lookup yields CDR1 SGHRS and CDR2 YFSETQ. V shed 6 bases and J shed 5 bases, with 20 bases lying between them. In nucleotides, the CDR3 is TGCGCCAGCAACCATTACGGGGGTCCTGAGGAGACCCAGTACTTC. It translates to CASNHYGGPEETQYF.

The chain combines TRBV1 with TRBJ2-7; whether TRBD1, the table's D call, matches the DNA was not checked. TRBV1 constitutes a pseudogene. The CDR3 contains 18 residues. CDR3 sequence: CTSSQDLGRTGPVYEQYF. DNA for the CDR3: TGCACCAGCAGCCAAGATCTTGGTCGAACAGGGCCAGTCTACGAGCAGTACTTC.

The chain recombines TRBV6-5 with TRBJ2-2; D assignment may be TRBD1 or TRBD2 (5 bases each). Germline V gene lookup returns CDR1 MNHEY and CDR2 SVGAGI. CDR3 size: 15 residues. The V and J ends lost 2 bases and 7 bases respectively, with 14 bases between them. The CDR3 DNA reads TGTGCCAGCAGTTACAGGGGACCCTACAGCGGGGAGCTGTTTTTT. Residues: CASSYRGPYSGELFF.

The chain is built from TRBV5-6 and TRBJ2-3; TRBD1 aligns across 8 bases. The germline gives CDR1 SGHDT, CDR2 YYEEEE. V lost 4 bases and J lost 2; bases outside the gene matches: 9. This CDR3 has 16 amino acids. The CDR3 DNA reads TGTGCCAGCAGCAAATGGACAGGGACTTACACAGATACGCAGTATTTT. Translation: CASSKWTGTYTDTQYF.

This clone was detected only once. The chain uses TRBV5-1 and TRBJ2-3, with 11 bases aligning to TRBD2. The CDR3 contains 15 residues. Trimming removed 2 bases from V and 9 bases from J; junction bases left unmatched: 8. CDR1 and CDR2 from the germline V gene are SGHRS and YFSETQ. The CDR3 coding sequence is TGCGCCAGCAGCTTTACTAGCGGGGGTGTCGCGACGCAGTATTTT. This encodes CASSFTSGGVATQYF.

The genes are TRBV5-7 and TRBJ2-7, with D possibly TRBD1 on 6 matching bases. TRBV5-7 falls under the ORF class, with uncertain function. V shed 6 bases and J shed 2 bases, with 18 bases lying between them. The CDR3 extends over 15 amino acids. The CDR3: CASIEQGNFAYEQYV. CDR3 coding DNA: TGTGCCAGCATCGAACAGGGAAATTTCGCCTACGAGCAGTACGTC.

The chain links TRBV7-2 to TRBJ1-5, with D unclear. The CDR3 loop spans 15 amino acids. Trimming stripped 1 base from V and 8 bases from J, with 15 bases between. Germline V lookup: CDR1 SGHTA, CDR2 FQGNSA. For the CDR3, the DNA is TGTGCCAGCAGCTTAGGGGCCGGGCTGCTGGAGCCCCAGCATTTT. It codes for CASSLGAGLLEPQHF.

The chain recombines TRBV10-3 with TRBJ2-7; D gene ambiguous. Germline CDR1 reads ENHRY; CDR2 reads SYGVKD. There are 14 residues in the CDR3. The V and J ends lost 0 bases and 0 bases respectively, with 6 bases between them. The chain's CDR3 is CAISESKFSYEQYV. The DNA of the CDR3 is TGTGCCATCAGTGAGTCAAAGTTCTCCTACGAGCAGTACGTC.

The rearrangement links TRBV7-6 to TRBJ2-5; tentatively, D is TRBD2 (6 bases). This CDR3 has 14 amino acids. V was pared by 4 bases and J by 7 bases, with 16 bases between. Germline CDR1 reads SGHVS; CDR2 reads FNYEAQ. Here the CDR3 DNA reads TGTGCCAGCAGCTCGGACACGCCGCGGGGGACCCAGTACTTC. It codes for CASSSDTPRGTQYF.

V gene TRBV7-9 combines with J gene TRBJ2-7; the D gene is possibly TRBD2 (6 bases). Germline V gene lookup returns CDR1 SEHNR and CDR2 FQNEAQ (reference sequence). The V gene lost 0 bases and the J gene lost 4 bases, with 16 bases spanning the gap. There are 16 residues in the CDR3. CDR3 sequence: CASSLADSSALYEQYF. The DNA for the CDR3 is TGTGCCAGCAGCTTAGCGGATTCTAGCGCGCTATACGAGCAGTACTTC.